The sequence of this TCR beta chain was determined in a study of vaccination effects on CD4 cells after COVID-19. At the level of the study: Samples gathered post-vaccine arrived a median of 72 days past the second dose. Regarding the study as a whole: Clones induced by infection and by vaccine showed marked clonal contraction late after vaccination.

On this clone itself: Its cognate antigen is unknown.

Deletions cut 9 bases from V and 8 bases from J, with 15 bases between. Germline lookup yields CDR1 KGHDR and CDR2 SFDVKD. CDR3 length: 12 residues. Method: immunoSEQ multiplex PCR; TCRdb's copy keeps in-frame clones and lacks some. Of 17,000 or so clones detected, 65% to 75% appear once; the ten largest clones hold 20% to 25%. Prior to sequencing, the ViraFEST assay stimulated PBMC with viral peptide pools, which expanded the antigen-specific CD4+ T cells. The authors isolated CD4+ T cells after less than eleven days of culture. This person caught SARS-CoV-2 sometime from March to December 2020, and PCR testing confirmed the infection. All participants had two doses of either the BNT162b2 or mRNA-1273 vaccine.

V gene TRBV24-1 combines with J gene TRBJ1-2; D gene unclear. The sequence came from a human donor who had a prior SARS-CoV-2 infection. The starting material was CD4+ T cells from PBMCs cultured with SARS-CoV-2 spike peptides, obtained after COVID-19 vaccination. CDR3 sequence (DNA): TGTGCCACCTATTCCACAATCGAAGGCTACACCTTC. Translated, it gives CATYSTIEGYTF.